These T cell receptor beta chains were read from a single sample in a study of cytomegalovirus exposure and HLA in healthy donors. Produced via immunoSEQ multiplex PCR; TCRdb's table is partial and in-frame only. This table holds some 220,000 clones, more than 60% found once. Source material: PBMCs. The origin of the receptors is a woman aged 55 to 70 in good health and CMV-seropositive. CDR3s include the opening cysteine and the closing phenylalanine or tryptophan. The D gene is left open where the match is weak. Size tells how often a clone was seen (once, few, many) or the class of an expanded clone, and some rows leave it out.

v_gene: TRBV2
d_gene: TRBD1
abundance: -
j_gene: TRBJ1-1
CDR3aa: CASSSRQGAGSEAFF
CDR3nt: TGTGCCAGCAGTAGCCGACAGGGGGCAGGGTCTGAAGCTTTCTTT

v_gene: TRBV6-1
d_gene: TRBD1
abundance: -
j_gene: TRBJ2-2
CDR3aa: CASSDRQGATGELFF
CDR3nt: TGTGCCAGCAGTGACCGACAGGGGGCGACCGGGGAGCTGTTTTTT

v_gene: TRBV15
d_gene: -
abundance: once
j_gene: TRBJ2-7
CDR3aa: CATSREAAESWQYF
CDR3nt: TGTGCCACCAGCAGAGAGGCAGCGGAATCTTGGCAGTACTTC

v_gene: TRBV4-2
d_gene: TRBD1
abundance: -
j_gene: TRBJ2-7
CDR3aa: CASSQDNRGDGEQYF
CDR3nt: TGTGCCAGCAGCCAAGACAACAGGGGGGATGGCGAGCAGTACTTC

v_gene: TRBV6-1
d_gene: -
abundance: -
j_gene: TRBJ1-1
CDR3aa: CASSWDTLNTEAFF
CDR3nt: TGTGCCAGCAGTTGGGACACTCTAAACACTGAAGCTTTCTTT

v_gene: TRBV19
d_gene: TRBD1
abundance: -
j_gene: TRBJ1-6
CDR3aa: CASSTPTGRSPLHF
CDR3nt: TGTGCCAGTAGTACGCCGACAGGGCGTTCACCCCTCCACTTT

v_gene: TRBV7-6
d_gene: -
abundance: -
j_gene: TRBJ1-1
CDR3aa: CASSSLTGNTEAFF
CDR3nt: TGTGCCAGCAGCTCTCTGACAGGGAACACTGAAGCTTTCTTT

v_gene: TRBV9
d_gene: -
abundance: -
j_gene: TRBJ2-1
CDR3aa: CASSVDSPYNEQFF
CDR3nt: TGTGCCAGCAGCGTTGACAGTCCCTACAATGAGCAGTTCTTC

v_gene: TRBV30
d_gene: -
abundance: -
j_gene: TRBJ1-6
CDR3aa: CAWSPGSYNSPLHF
CDR3nt: TGTGCCTGGAGCCCAGGCTCCTATAATTCACCCCTCCACTTT

v_gene: TRBV7-2
d_gene: -
abundance: -
j_gene: TRBJ1-1
CDR3aa: CASSLVSGEGTEAFF
CDR3nt: TGTGCCAGCAGCTTAGTCTCAGGGGAAGGTACTGAAGCTTTCTTT

v_gene: TRBV7-4
d_gene: TRBD1
abundance: -
j_gene: TRBJ1-3
CDR3aa: CASSLEGQVNTIYF
CDR3nt: TGTGCCAGCAGCTTAGAGGGACAGGTAAACACCATATATTTT

v_gene: TRBV2
d_gene: -
abundance: -
j_gene: TRBJ2-3
CDR3aa: CASKLDSPQDTQYF
CDR3nt: TGTGCCAGCAAACTTGACAGTCCTCAGGATACGCAGTATTTT

v_gene: TRBV18
d_gene: -
abundance: -
j_gene: TRBJ1-5
CDR3aa: CASSQGDQPQHF
CDR3nt: TGTGCCAGCTCACAGGGGGATCAGCCCCAGCATTTT

v_gene: TRBV9
d_gene: -
abundance: -
j_gene: TRBJ1-1
CDR3aa: CASSVGAGREGEAFF
CDR3nt: TGTGCCAGCAGCGTAGGCGCAGGGAGGGAGGGTGAAGCTTTCTTT

v_gene: TRBV6-6
d_gene: TRBD2
abundance: -
j_gene: TRBJ2-1
CDR3aa: CASRRQTSGFYNEQFF
CDR3nt: TGTGCCAGCAGACGACAGACTAGCGGGTTCTACAATGAGCAGTTCTTC

v_gene: TRBV2
d_gene: -
abundance: -
j_gene: TRBJ2-7
CDR3aa: CASRARGYEQYF
CDR3nt: TGTGCCAGCAGGGCCAGAGGGTACGAGCAGTACTTC

v_gene: TRBV5-1
d_gene: -
abundance: -
j_gene: TRBJ2-1
CDR3aa: CASSGNRVGNEQFF
CDR3nt: TGCGCCAGCAGCGGAAACAGGGTGGGTAATGAGCAGTTCTTC

v_gene: TRBV5-1
d_gene: -
abundance: -
j_gene: TRBJ2-3
CDR3aa: CASSPGTDTQYF
CDR3nt: TGCGCCAGCAGTCCGGGTACAGATACGCAGTATTTT

v_gene: TRBV27
d_gene: TRBD1
abundance: once
j_gene: TRBJ2-5
CDR3aa: CASRYQGQVGETQYF
CDR3nt: TGTGCCAGCAGATACCAGGGACAGGTGGGAGAGACCCAGTACTTC

v_gene: TRBV6-1
d_gene: TRBD1
abundance: once
j_gene: TRBJ2-7
CDR3aa: CASRATGGYEQYF
CDR3nt: TGTGCCAGCAGGGCTACAGGGGGTTACGAGCAGTACTTC

v_gene: TRBV28
d_gene: TRBD1
abundance: few
j_gene: TRBJ1-3
CDR3aa: CASSLLQGFGNTIYF
CDR3nt: TGTGCCAGCAGTTTGTTACAGGGGTTTGGAAACACCATATATTTT

v_gene: TRBV5-1
d_gene: -
abundance: -
j_gene: TRBJ2-7
CDR3aa: CASSLAGGTIYEQYF
CDR3nt: TGCGCCAGCAGCTTGGCCGGAGGGACGATCTACGAGCAGTACTTC

v_gene: TRBV5-1
d_gene: -
abundance: -
j_gene: TRBJ2-7
CDR3aa: CASSLGGASYEQYF
CDR3nt: TGCGCCAGCAGCTTGGGGGGAGCCTCCTACGAGCAGTACTTC

v_gene: TRBV2
d_gene: -
abundance: -
j_gene: TRBJ1-4
CDR3aa: CASSERGGVEKLFF
CDR3nt: TGTGCCAGCAGTGAGAGAGGAGGGGTTGAAAAACTGTTTTTT

v_gene: TRBV19
d_gene: TRBD1
abundance: -
j_gene: TRBJ2-7
CDR3aa: CASSTRDRGAYEQYF
CDR3nt: TGTGCCAGTAGTACCCGGGACAGGGGCGCCTACGAGCAGTACTTC

v_gene: TRBV6-1
d_gene: -
abundance: few
j_gene: TRBJ2-4
CDR3aa: CASSDTWNIQYF
CDR3nt: TGTGCCAGCAGTGACACATGGAACATTCAGTACTTC